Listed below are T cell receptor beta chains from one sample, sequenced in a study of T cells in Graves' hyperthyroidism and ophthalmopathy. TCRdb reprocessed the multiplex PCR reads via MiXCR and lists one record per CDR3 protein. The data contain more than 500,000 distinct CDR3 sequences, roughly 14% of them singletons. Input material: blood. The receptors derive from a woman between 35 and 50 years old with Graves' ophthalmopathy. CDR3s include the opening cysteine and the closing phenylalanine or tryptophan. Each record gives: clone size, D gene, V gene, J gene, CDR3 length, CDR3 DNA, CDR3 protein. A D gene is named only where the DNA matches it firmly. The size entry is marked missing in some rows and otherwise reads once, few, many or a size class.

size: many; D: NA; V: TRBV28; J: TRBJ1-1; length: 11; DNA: TGTGCCAGCCAACATAACACTGAAGCTTTCTTT; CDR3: CASQHNTEAFF
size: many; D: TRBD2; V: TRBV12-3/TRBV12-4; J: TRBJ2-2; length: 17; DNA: TGTGCCAGCAGCAGACTAGCGGGAGGTAGTAGGAGCGGGGAGCTGTTTTTT; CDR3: CASSRLAGGSRSGELFF
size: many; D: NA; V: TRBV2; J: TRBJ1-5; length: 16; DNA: TGTGCCAGCAGTGAAAGGGGCAGCTATAGCAATCAGCCCCAGCATTTT; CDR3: CASSERGSYSNQPQHF
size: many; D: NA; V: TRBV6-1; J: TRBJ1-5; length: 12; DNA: TGTGCCAGCAGCCCGGAGAATCAGCCCCAGCATTTT; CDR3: CASSPENQPQHF
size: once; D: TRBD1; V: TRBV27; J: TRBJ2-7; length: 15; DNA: TGTGCCAGCAGTCCATTGGGACAGGGGGTCTACGAGCAGTACTTC; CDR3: CASSPLGQGVYEQYF
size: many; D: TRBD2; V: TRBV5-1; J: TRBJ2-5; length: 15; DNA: TGCGCCAGCACCCTTAGCGGGAGGACGCAGGGGACCCAGTACTTC; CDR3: CASTLSGRTQGTQYF
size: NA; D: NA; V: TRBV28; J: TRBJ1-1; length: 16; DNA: TGTGCCAGCAGCCCCGGGGTAGCCCAGATGAACACTGAAGCTTTCTTT; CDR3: CASSPGVAQMNTEAFF
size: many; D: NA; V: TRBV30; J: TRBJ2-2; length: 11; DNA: TGTGCCTGGTCACAGGACGGGGAGCTGTTTTTT; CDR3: CAWSQDGELFF
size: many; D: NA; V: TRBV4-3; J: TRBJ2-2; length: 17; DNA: TGCGCCAGCAGCCAACGGTGGGAACTCTCCAACACCGGGGAGCTGTTTTTT; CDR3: CASSQRWELSNTGELFF
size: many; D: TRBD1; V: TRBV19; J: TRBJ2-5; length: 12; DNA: TGTGCCAGTAGGGGACAGCAAGAGACCCAGTACTTC; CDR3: CASRGQQETQYF
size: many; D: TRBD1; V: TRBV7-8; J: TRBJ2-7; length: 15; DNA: TGTGCCAGCAGCTTAGAACCGGGACAGGGTTGGGAGCAGTACTTC; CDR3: CASSLEPGQGWEQYF
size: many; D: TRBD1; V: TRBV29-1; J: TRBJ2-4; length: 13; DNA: TGCAGCGTTGTTTGGGGGACAGTAGACATTCAGTACTTC; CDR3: CSVVWGTVDIQYF
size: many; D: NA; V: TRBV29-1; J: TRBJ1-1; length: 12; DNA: TGCAGCGTTGAAGACACGGGCACTGAAGCTTTCTTT; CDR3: CSVEDTGTEAFF
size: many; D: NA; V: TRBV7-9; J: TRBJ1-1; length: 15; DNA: TGTGCCAGCAGCTCATATGGGGCTATGAACACTGAAGCTTTCTTT; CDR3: CASSSYGAMNTEAFF
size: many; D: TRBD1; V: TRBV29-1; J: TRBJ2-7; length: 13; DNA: TGCAGCGTCGAACCGGGACAGGGCTCCGAGCAGTACTTC; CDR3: CSVEPGQGSEQYF
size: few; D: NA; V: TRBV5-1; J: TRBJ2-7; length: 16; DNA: TGCGCCAGCAGCTTATCAACGGGAGAGGGTATCTACGAGCAGTACTTC; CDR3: CASSLSTGEGIYEQYF
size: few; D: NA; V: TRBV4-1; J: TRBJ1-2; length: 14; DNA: TGCGCCAGCAGCCAAGCATTGGCTAACTATGGCTACACCTTC; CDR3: CASSQALANYGYTF
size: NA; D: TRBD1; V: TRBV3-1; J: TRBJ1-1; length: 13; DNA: TGTGCCAGCAGCGCAGGGACAGGGAGCGAAGCTTTCTTT; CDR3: CASSAGTGSEAFF
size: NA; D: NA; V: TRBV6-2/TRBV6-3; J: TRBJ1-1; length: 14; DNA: TGTGCCAGCAGGACCTCGGAGGGGGTAACTGAAGCTTTCTTT; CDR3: CASRTSEGVTEAFF
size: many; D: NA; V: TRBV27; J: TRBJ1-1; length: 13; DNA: TGTGCCAGCAGTTTACCGGGGCGGACTGAAGCTTTCTTT; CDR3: CASSLPGRTEAFF
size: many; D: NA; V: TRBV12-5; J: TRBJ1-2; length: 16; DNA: TGTGCTAGTGGTTTTTCCTCTGGCAGGGTGTACTATGGCTACACCTTC; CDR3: CASGFSSGRVYYGYTF
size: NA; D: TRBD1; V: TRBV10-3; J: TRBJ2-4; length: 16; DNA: TGTGCCATCAGCAGCGGACAGGGGCTAGCCAAAAACATTCAGTACTTC; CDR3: CAISSGQGLAKNIQYF
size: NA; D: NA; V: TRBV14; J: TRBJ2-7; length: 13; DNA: TGTGCCAGCAGCCAAATACTAGCCTACGAGCAGTACTTC; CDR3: CASSQILAYEQYF
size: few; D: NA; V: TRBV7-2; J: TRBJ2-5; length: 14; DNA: TGTGCCAGCAGCTCCTCCTGGATGGAAGAGACCCAGTACTTC; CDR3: CASSSSWMEETQYF
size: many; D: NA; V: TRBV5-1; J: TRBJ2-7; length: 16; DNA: TGCGCCAGCAGAGGAGACCCGGGACCGAGTTCCTACGAGCAGTACTTC; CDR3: CASRGDPGPSSYEQYF
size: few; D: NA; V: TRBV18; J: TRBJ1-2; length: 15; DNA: TGTGCCAGCTCATCAGGACTGATAGCTGACTATGGCTACACCTTC; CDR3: CASSSGLIADYGYTF
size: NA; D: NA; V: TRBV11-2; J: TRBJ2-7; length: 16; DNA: TGTGCCAGCAGCTCAGGCGGTTCCCGAACTCTACGAGAGCAGTACTTC; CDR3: CASSSGGSRTLREQYF
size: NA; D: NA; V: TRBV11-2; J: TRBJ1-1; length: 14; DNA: TGTGCCAGCAGCTTAGGACACATGAGCACTGAAGCTTTCTTT; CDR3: CASSLGHMSTEAFF
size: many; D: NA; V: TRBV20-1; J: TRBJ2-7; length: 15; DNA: TGCAGTGCTAGTCCGAGAGTCGGCGAATCCTACGAGCAGTACTTC; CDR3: CSASPRVGESYEQYF
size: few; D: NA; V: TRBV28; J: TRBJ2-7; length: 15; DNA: TGTGCCAGCAGTCCGGAGGCGAGAAGCTCCTACGAGCAGTACTTC; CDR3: CASSPEARSSYEQYF
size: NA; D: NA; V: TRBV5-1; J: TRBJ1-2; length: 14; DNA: TGCGCCAGCAGCCCCGACGGATCTAACTATGGCTACACCTTC; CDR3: CASSPDGSNYGYTF
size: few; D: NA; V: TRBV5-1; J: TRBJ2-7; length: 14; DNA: TGCGCCAGCAGCTTGGGACACCCAGAGAACGAGCAGTACTTC; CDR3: CASSLGHPENEQYF
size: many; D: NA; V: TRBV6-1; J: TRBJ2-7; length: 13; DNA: TGTGCCAGCAGTGGCGACTTTACCTACGAGCAGTACTTC; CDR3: CASSGDFTYEQYF
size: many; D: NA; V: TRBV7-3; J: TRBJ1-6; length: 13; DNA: TGTGCCAGCAGCTTGGCGGAAGGCTCACCCCTCCACTTT; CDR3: CASSLAEGSPLHF
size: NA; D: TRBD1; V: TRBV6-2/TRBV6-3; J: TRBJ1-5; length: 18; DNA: TGTGCCAGCAGTTACGACCCCGGGACAGCTTATAGCAATCAGCCCCAGCATTTT; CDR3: CASSYDPGTAYSNQPQHF
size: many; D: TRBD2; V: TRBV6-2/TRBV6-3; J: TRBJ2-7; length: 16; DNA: TGTGCCAGCAGTTATCAAGGCGGGAGGTTTTCCTACGAGCAGTACTTC; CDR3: CASSYQGGRFSYEQYF
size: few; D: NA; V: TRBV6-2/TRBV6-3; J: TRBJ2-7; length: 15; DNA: TGTGCCAGCAGGGTCCCCGGGCTGTCCGGCACCGAGCAGTACTTC; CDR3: CASRVPGLSGTEQYF